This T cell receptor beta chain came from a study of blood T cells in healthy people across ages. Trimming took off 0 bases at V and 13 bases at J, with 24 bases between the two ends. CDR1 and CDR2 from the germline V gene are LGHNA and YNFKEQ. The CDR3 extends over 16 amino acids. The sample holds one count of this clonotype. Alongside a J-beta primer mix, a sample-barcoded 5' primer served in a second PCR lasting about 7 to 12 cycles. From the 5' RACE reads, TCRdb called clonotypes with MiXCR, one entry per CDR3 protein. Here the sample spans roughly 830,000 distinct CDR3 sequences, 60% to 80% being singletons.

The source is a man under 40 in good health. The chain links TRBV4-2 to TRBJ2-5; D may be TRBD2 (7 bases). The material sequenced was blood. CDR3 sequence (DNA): TGTGCCAGCAGCCAAGACGGAGCGGCCGGGGGGCACCCGTTGTACTTC. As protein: CASSQDGAAGGHPLYF.